Shown below are 2 T cell receptor beta chains from a single sample sequenced in a study of OX40 agonist ivuxolimab in advanced cancers. Generated by immunoSEQ multiplex PCR, the TCRdb table keeps only in-frame clones and is missing some. The profile shows about 80,000 clones, around 90% of them singletons. The input for sequencing was CD4+ or CD8+ T cells sorted from blood, taken in a trial of the OX40 agonist ivuxolimab. These receptors all stem from an adult with an advanced solid tumor such as melanoma, head and neck, liver or kidney cancer.

The rearrangement uses TRBV11-2 and TRBJ1-1; 7 nucleotides match TRBD1. The CDR3 extends over 15 amino acids. Trimming took 5 bases from V and 5 from J; bases not matched to a gene: 11. Per germline, CDR1 SGHAT and CDR2 FQNNGV. CDR3: CASSLRGGVLTEAFF. As DNA, the CDR3 is TGTGCCAGCAGCCTTAGAGGGGGCGTTCTGACTGAAGCTTTCTTT.

This rearrangement joins TRBV7-2 to TRBJ1-2; D is possibly TRBD1 (5 bases). The V gene's germline CDR1 is SGHTA and CDR2 FQGNSA. This CDR3 is 15 amino acids long. The V and J ends lost 1 base and 5 bases respectively, with 14 bases between them. The CDR3 loop is CASSLDGGRIYGYTF. The CDR3 DNA is TGTGCCAGCAGCTTAGATGGGGGACGGATTTATGGCTACACCTTC.